One and the same sample provided the 4 T cell receptor beta chains below, sequenced in a study of OX40 agonist ivuxolimab in advanced cancers. The method was immunoSEQ multiplex PCR; TCRdb's version includes in-frame clones alone and lacks a portion of them. The sample includes about 30,000 clones, under 95% of them seen just once. The starting material was CD4+ or CD8+ T cells sorted from blood, obtained in a trial of the OX40 agonist ivuxolimab. These TCRs come from an adult with an advanced solid tumor such as melanoma, head and neck, liver or kidney cancer.

CDR3 nucleotides: TGCAGCCCTAGGGACGAAAATCTAGGGGAAGCTTTCTTT. It translates to CSPRDENLGEAFF. The V gene is TRBV29-1, the J gene TRBJ1-1; weak D call: TRBD1 (5 bases). The CDR3 is 13 amino acids. V lost 8 bases and J 8 bases, leaving 21 bases between the germline ends. CDR1 and CDR2 (germline): SQVTM, ANQGSEA. Combining the CDR3 with reference TRBV29-1 and TRBJ1-1 gives the whole variable domain SAVISQKPSRDICQRGTSLTIQCQVDSQVTMMFWYRQQPGQSLTLIATANQGSEATYESGFVIDKFPISRPNLTFSTLTVSNMSPEDSSIYLCSPRDENLGEAFFGQGTRLTVV.

The chain is built from TRBV27 and TRBJ2-2; D is unresolved. The CDR3 has 11 amino acids. Germline values: CDR1 MNHEY, CDR2 SMNVEV (reference sequence). The ends were cut back, 4 bases at V and 6 bases at J, with 3 bases in the middle. CDR3 region: CASSYAGELFF. CDR3 bases: TGTGCCAGCAGTTACGCCGGGGAGCTGTTTTTT.

This sequence joins TRBV6-5 and TRBJ2-1, with D maybe TRBD1 (6 bases). The CDR3 spans 13 residues. Per germline, CDR1 MNHEY and CDR2 SVGAGI. Trimming cost V 2 bases and J 9 bases, with 11 bases left between them. The CDR3, as DNA: TGTGCCAGCAGTTACGAATCAGGGGCTGAGCAGTTCTTC. Translation: CASSYESGAEQFF.

This clone showed up just once. This chain joins TRBV19 and TRBJ1-2, with D hard to call. The CDR3 length is 14 residues. Germline V gene lookup returns CDR1 LNHDA and CDR2 SQIVND (reference sequence). V lost 0 bases, J lost 8 bases, and 13 bases lay in between. The CDR3: CASSIEHSGVGYTF. The DNA for the CDR3 is TGTGCCAGTAGTATAGAACACAGCGGAGTGGGCTACACCTTC.